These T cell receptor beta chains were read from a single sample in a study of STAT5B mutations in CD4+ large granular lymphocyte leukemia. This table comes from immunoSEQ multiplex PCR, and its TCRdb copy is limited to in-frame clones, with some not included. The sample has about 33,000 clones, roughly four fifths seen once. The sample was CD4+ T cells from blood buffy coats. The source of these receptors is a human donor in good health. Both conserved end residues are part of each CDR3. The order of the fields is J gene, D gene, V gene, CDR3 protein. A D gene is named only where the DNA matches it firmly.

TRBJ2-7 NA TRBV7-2 CASSLAGHSSYEQYF
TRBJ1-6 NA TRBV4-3 CASSQADRFGSPLHF
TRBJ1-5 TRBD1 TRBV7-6 CASSLGTGRSNQPQHF
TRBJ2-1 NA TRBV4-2 CASSQEKGAGYNEQFF
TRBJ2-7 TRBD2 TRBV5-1 CASSTSGRTRYEQYF
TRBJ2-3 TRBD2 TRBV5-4 CASRGGLAGGGYTQYF
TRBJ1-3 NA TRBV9 CASSRKPGGGSGNTIYF
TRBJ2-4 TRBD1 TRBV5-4 CASSLAPGTGVINIQYF
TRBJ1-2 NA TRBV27 CASRLQGFGYGYTF
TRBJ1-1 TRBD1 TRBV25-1 CASSEGTGGNTEAFF
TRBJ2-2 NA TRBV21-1 CASSKVFLCETGELFF
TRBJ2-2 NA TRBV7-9 CASSPSIYTGELFF
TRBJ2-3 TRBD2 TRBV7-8 CASRRLALDTQYF
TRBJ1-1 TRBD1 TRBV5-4 CASSPGGRTEAFF
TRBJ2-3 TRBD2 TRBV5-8 CASSRTSGGLTDTQYF
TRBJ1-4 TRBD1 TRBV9 CASSQGQNEKLFF
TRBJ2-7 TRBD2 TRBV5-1 CASSLAATSASYEQYF
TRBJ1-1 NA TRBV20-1 CSAEGQSEAFF
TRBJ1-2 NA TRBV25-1 CASSELSRPGYTF
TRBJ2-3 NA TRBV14 CASSPSGPTDTQYF
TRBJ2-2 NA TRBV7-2 CASRPGGHPGELFF
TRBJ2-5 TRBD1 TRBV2 CASSEAPGTGGLETQYF
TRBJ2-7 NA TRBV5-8 CASSFLRAYEQYF
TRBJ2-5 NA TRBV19 CASAASRQETQYF
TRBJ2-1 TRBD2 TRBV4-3 CASSQGTSGSNEQFF
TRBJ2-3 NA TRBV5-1 CASRRFSADTQYF
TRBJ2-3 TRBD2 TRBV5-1 CASTGSLAGGGTQYF
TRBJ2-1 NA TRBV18 CASSGGRSVNEQFF
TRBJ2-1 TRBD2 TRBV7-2 CASSLSGSHYNEQFF
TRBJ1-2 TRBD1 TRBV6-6 CASSYRGQGARGYTF
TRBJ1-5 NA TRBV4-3 CASSQDGLGQPQHF
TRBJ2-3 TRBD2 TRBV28 CASSSPAGESNTQYF
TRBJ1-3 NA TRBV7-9 CASSLVSSGNTIYF
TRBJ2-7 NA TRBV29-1 CSVHGTSGGSEQYF
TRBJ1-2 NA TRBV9 CASSFGRDGDYGYTF
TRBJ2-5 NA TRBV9 CASSVGFGGTAGQETQYF
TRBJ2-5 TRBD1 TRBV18 CASSPAGGGQETQYF
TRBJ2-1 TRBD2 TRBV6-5 CASSSGTRQFF
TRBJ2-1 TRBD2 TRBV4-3 CASSQDYLSAREASYNEQFF
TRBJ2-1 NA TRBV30 CAWSVGQGIGNEQFF
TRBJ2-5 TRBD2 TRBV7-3 CASSFGGEETQYF
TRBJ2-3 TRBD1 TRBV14 CASSLRTGMRGDTQYF
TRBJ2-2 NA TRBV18 CASSLYPQSGEGTGELFF
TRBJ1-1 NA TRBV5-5 CASILGPNEKQAFF
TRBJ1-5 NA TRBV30 CAWSLRRGQRVQPQHF